This TCR beta chain was retrieved from a study of long-term antiretroviral therapy in people with HIV. Germline V gives CDR1 SGHTA, CDR2 FQGNSA. V was trimmed by 1 base and J by 3 bases, leaving 13 bases between them. The CDR3 length is 15 residues. Survey level was the resolution at which the v3.0 immunoSEQ assay ran. Produced via immunoSEQ multiplex PCR; TCRdb's table is partial and in-frame only. The sample comprises 26,000 or so clones, more than 85% of which are singletons, and roughly 3.5% rests with the top ten. There was at least one pre-ART PBMC sample for each donor, plus at least two post-ART PBMC samples.

The clonotype was recovered from a woman in her thirties with HIV. The chain recombines TRBV7-2 with TRBJ2-7; possibly TRBD1 or TRBD2 for D (5 bases each). The material sequenced was unsorted PBMCs, taken 1.9 years after starting antiretroviral therapy. The CDR3 reads CASSLEVGTLYEQYV. The CDR3, as DNA: TGTGCCAGCAGCTTAGAGGTAGGGACCCTCTACGAGCAGTACGTC.